This T cell receptor beta chain was sequenced for a study of blood T cell repertoires in COVID-19. Across the study: Material from acute and convalescent COVID-19 was sourced from the United States, Italy and Spain. PBMCs, B-cell-depleted T cells, or T cells provided the cDNA or gDNA that made up the material.

Germline CDR1 SGHTA, CDR2 FQGNSA. CDR3 length: 13 amino acids. V lost 2 bases to trimming and J lost 7 bases, with 12 bases between them. This table comes from immunoSEQ multiplex PCR, and its TCRdb copy is limited to in-frame clones, with some not included. The sample has about 280,000 clones; approximately 85% are singletons. This clonotype was sampled from a woman in her 70s with acute or convalescent COVID-19. The chain employs TRBV7-2 and TRBJ2-7; maybe TRBD1 (5 bases). The sample taken for sequencing was peripheral blood. The CDR3 loop reads CASSLRNNREQYF. CDR3 DNA: TGTGCCAGCAGCTTAAGGAACAACAGGGAGCAGTACTTC.